This T cell receptor beta chain was identified in a study of blood T cell repertoires in COVID-19. Between the trimmed V and J ends, which lost 9 bases and 0 bases, there was a span of 14 bases. The CDR3 is 14 amino acids. In germline, CDR1 is LNHDA, CDR2 SQIVND (reference sequence). Profiled with immunoSEQ multiplex PCR; TCRdb holds only in-frame clones, not every one. The sample holds about 140,000 clones, 80% to 85% seen once. This clone occurred many times. Sequencing used peripheral blood. The chain couples TRBV19 to TRBJ1-1; no clear D gene. The origin of this receptor is a human donor in a cohort sampled during active COVID-19. Here the CDR3 DNA reads TGTGCCAGCCGGAGGAGGGCGATGAACACTGAAGCTTTCTTT. It encodes CASRRRAMNTEAFF.